One TCR beta chain is described in this entry. The data are from a study of shared clonotypes between healthy human individuals. About the study: Three plates each covered CD4 naive and memory; CD8 naive two, CD8 memory one.

TCRdb's copy holds only in-frame clones and misses some; the assay was immunoSEQ multiplex PCR. The sample holds over a million clones, more than 95% seen once. Germline V CDR1 and CDR2: MDHEN, SYDVKM. The V and J ends lost 8 bases and 6 bases respectively, with 13 bases between them. The CDR3 is 13 residues long. Each of the donors was a healthy adult who was HIV-negative and had not had a recent acute infection or vaccination. The material sequenced was naive CD4+ T cells sorted from blood. Subset meaning: CD45RA+ positively selected. The chain is built from TRBV28 and TRBJ1-4; D gene uncertain. This sequence originates from a man between 25 and 39 years old in good health. The CDR3 sequence is CASFGSLDEKLFF. Written as DNA, the CDR3 is TGTGCCAGCTTTGGCTCTCTCGATGAAAAACTGTTTTTT.